These 13 T cell receptor beta chains were all obtained from the same sample, sequenced in a study of blood T cell repertoires in COVID-19. Produced via immunoSEQ multiplex PCR; TCRdb's table is partial and in-frame only. The table lists roughly 330,000 clones, more than 70% of them singletons, with about 5% in the top ten. The specimen was PBMCs or T cells enriched from blood (not recorded which). The receptors here all came from a woman under 40 who had recovered from COVID-19.

V and J are TRBV7-9 and TRBJ2-3, with TRBD2 matching over 9 bases. The trim removed 1 base at V and 2 bases at J, leaving 1 base unmatched. This CDR3 contains 15 residues. Germline V lookup: CDR1 SEHNR, CDR2 FQNEAQ (reference sequence). The CDR3 sequence is CASSLGGGDTDTQYF. In DNA, the CDR3 is TGTGCCAGCAGCTTAGGCGGGGGGGACACAGATACGCAGTATTTT.

A single count supports this clone. The DNA of the CDR3 is TGTGCCAGCAGCCCCACAGGGGTAGGAAACACTGAAGCTTTCTTT. This translates into CASSPTGVGNTEAFF. V gene TRBV7-2 combines with J gene TRBJ1-1, with 7 bases aligning to TRBD1. Per germline, CDR1 SGHTA and CDR2 FQGNSA. J lost 2 bases, V lost 5 bases, and 8 bases had no gene match. The CDR3 runs 15 residues.

This chain joins TRBV2 and TRBJ2-3; D gene uncertain. Trimming stripped 5 bases from V and 0 bases from J, with 3 bases between. The CDR3 runs 12 residues. Germline V CDR1 and CDR2: SNHLY, FYNNEI. CDR3 coding DNA: TGTGCCAGCAGTACTAGCACAGATACGCAGTATTTT. Residues: CASSTSTDTQYF.

V usage is TRBV24-1 and J usage is TRBJ2-7, with 8 bases identical to TRBD1. The CDR3 covers 17 residues. Germline lookup yields CDR1 KGHDR and CDR2 SFDVKD. V gave up 2 bases and J gave up 7 bases; unmatched junction bases: 15. The CDR3 reads CATSDWGDGQGAWEQYF. CDR3 nucleotides: TGTGCCACCAGTGATTGGGGGGACGGGCAGGGGGCATGGGAGCAGTACTTC.

This chain links TRBV5-8 with TRBJ1-5; D might be TRBD1 (5 bases). V was trimmed by 2 bases and J by 7 bases, leaving 16 bases between them. Germline V gene data show CDR1 as SGHTS and CDR2 as YDEGEE. This CDR3 region has 15 residues. CDR3 sequence (DNA): TGTGCCAGCAGCTTAGGGCAGGGCTACGGGCAGCCCCAGCATTTT. It specifies CASSLGQGYGQPQHF.

This clone is a singleton in its sample. This chain uses TRBV5-1 with TRBJ1-6; 7 nucleotides line up with TRBD1. This CDR3 has 15 residues. Losses at the gene ends were 4 bases for V and 2 bases for J; bases not matched to a gene: 3. Looked up from germline, CDR1 is SGHRS and CDR2 is YFSETQ. Here the CDR3 reads CASSITGAYNSPLHF. For the CDR3, the DNA is TGCGCCAGCAGCATTACAGGGGCCTATAATTCACCCCTCCACTTT. The variable domain in full, completed from reference TRBV5-1 and TRBJ1-6, reads KAGVTQTPRYLIKTRGQQVTLSCSPISGHRSVSWYQQTPGQGLQFLFEYFSETQRNKGNFPGRFSGRQFSNSRSEMNVSTLELGDSALYLCASSITGAYNSPLHFGNGTRLTVT.

V usage is TRBV19 and J usage is TRBJ1-2, with 10 bases fitting TRBD1. Germline-derived CDR1 and CDR2 are LNHDA and SQIVND (reference sequence). The CDR3 consists of 19 residues. After removal of 3 bases from V and 0 bases from J, the junction contained 13 bases not matched to a gene. The CDR3: CASSITRTGQGIANYGYTF. The CDR3 DNA follows: TGTGCCAGTAGTATTACCCGGACGGGACAGGGGATAGCTAACTATGGCTACACCTTC.

This chain connects TRBV6-5 to TRBJ1-4; TRBD1 might be the D (6 bases). Germline CDR1 MNHEY, CDR2 SVGAGI. V was cut by 7 bases and J by 8 bases, with 14 bases left in between. The CDR3 runs 13 residues. The CDR3 is CASKGGDGEKLFF. Written as DNA, the CDR3 is TGTGCCAGCAAGGGGGGGGACGGCGAAAAACTGTTTTTT.

The chain recombines TRBV13 with TRBJ1-2; the match to TRBD1 covers 8 bases. Trimming removed 0 bases from V and 4 bases from J; junction bases left unmatched: 1. Looked up from germline, CDR1 is PRHDT and CDR2 is FYEKMQ (reference sequence). This CDR3 comprises 14 residues. The CDR3 region is CASSLGTGVYGYTF. The CDR3 nucleotides are TGTGCCAGCAGCTTAGGGACAGGGGTCTATGGCTACACCTTC.

V is TRBV9 and J is TRBJ1-5, with 7 bases lining up with TRBD1. The CDR3 has 16 residues. J was trimmed by 5 bases and V by 2 bases; bases with no gene match: 10. Germline V gives CDR1 SGDLS, CDR2 YYNGEE. In DNA, the CDR3 is TGTGCCAGCAGCGTGGGGGACAGCCTAGGGCATCAGCCCCAGCATTTT. Translating it yields CASSVGDSLGHQPQHF.

DNA for the CDR3: TGTGCCAGCAGCCCCCGGGACAGGGCGGAAACTAACTATGGCTACACCTTC. It specifies CASSPRDRAETNYGYTF. The V and J genes are TRBV9 and TRBJ1-2; 9 bases map to TRBD1. With V trimmed by 4 bases and J by 0 bases, 10 bases remained unmatched. The length of the CDR3 is 17 residues. Germline CDR1 is SGDLS and CDR2 is YYNGEE.

This chain connects TRBV7-2 to TRBJ2-5, with D maybe TRBD2 (5 bases). The V end lost 1 base, the J end lost 5 bases, and 17 bases lay between the germline ends. Germline V gene sequence: CDR1 SGHTA, CDR2 FQGNSA. This CDR3 is 16 amino acids long. Here the CDR3 reads CASSLGTPEPSETQYF. The CDR3 DNA follows: TGTGCCAGCAGCTTAGGGACTCCGGAGCCGTCGGAGACCCAGTACTTC.

V and J are TRBV7-9 and TRBJ1-2, with TRBD1 as a possible D gene (5 bases). This CDR3 has 14 amino acids. In germline, CDR1 is SEHNR, CDR2 FQNEAQ (reference sequence). Deletions cut 5 bases from V and 6 bases from J, with 16 bases between. This chain's CDR3 is CASSKWSGEDGYTF. The CDR3 nucleotides read TGTGCCAGCAGCAAATGGTCGGGGGAGGATGGCTACACCTTC.